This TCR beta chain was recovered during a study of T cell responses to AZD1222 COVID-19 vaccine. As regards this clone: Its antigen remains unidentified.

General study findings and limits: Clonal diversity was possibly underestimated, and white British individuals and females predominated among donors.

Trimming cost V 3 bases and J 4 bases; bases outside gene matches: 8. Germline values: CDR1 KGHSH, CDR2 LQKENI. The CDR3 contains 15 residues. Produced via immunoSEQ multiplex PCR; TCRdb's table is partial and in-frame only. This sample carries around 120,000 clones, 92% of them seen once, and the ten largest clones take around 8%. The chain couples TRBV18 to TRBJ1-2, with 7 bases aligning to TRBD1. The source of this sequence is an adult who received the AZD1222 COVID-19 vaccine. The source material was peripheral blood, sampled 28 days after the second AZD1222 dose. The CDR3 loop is CASSPGLDRAYGYTF. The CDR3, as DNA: TGTGCCAGCTCACCTGGGCTCGACAGGGCCTATGGCTACACCTTC.